The next 30 T cell receptor beta chains were all read from a single sample in a study of early T cells in non-severe SARS-CoV-2 infection. One entry per CDR3 protein results from TCRdb running MiXCR on the 5' RACE reads. The sample contains tens of thousands of distinct CDR3 sequences, roughly 6% of which appear only once. The sequencing input was whole blood. The receptors shown here come from an adult who was a healthcare worker with PCR-confirmed SARS-CoV-2 infection or an uninfected control (not recorded which).

In its sample, this clonotype was seen a few times. The V and J genes are TRBV11-2 and TRBJ1-1; TRBD1 is a possible D gene (5 bases). CDR1 and CDR2 from the germline V gene are SGHAT and FQNNGV. The V end was cut by 0 bases, the J end by 8 bases, with 10 bases between. The CDR3 has 13 residues. Here the CDR3 DNA reads TGTGCCAGCAGCTTAGATCGGGGGTTAGAAGCTTTCTTT. Translating it yields CASSLDRGLEAFF.

This clonotype was counted ten times or more. The chain is built from TRBV5-7 and TRBJ2-1, with D maybe TRBD2 (5 bases). TRBV5-7 belongs to the ORF category, with a function that is uncertain. The CDR3 contains 15 residues. Trimming removed 4 bases at V and 2 bases at J, with 13 bases between. CDR3 sequence (DNA): TGTGCCAGCAGCGTGTGCGAGCGGACCTACAATGAGCAGTTCTTC. Encoded protein: CASSVCERTYNEQFF.

This clonotype showed up many times. The chain uses TRBV11-1 and TRBJ2-1, with 8 bases that match TRBD1. The CDR3 spans 15 residues. Germline CDR1 is SGHAT and CDR2 is FQDESV (reference sequence). V shed 2 bases and J 7 bases; nucleotides not matched to a gene: 7. The CDR3 DNA follows: TGTGCCAGCAGCTTAAGGACAGGGCTGGGGAATGAGCAGTTCTTC. Translation gives CASSLRTGLGNEQFF.

This clonotype occurred many times. CDR3 coding DNA: TGTGCCAGCAGTCAACCGGGACAGGGTACCTACGAGCAGTACTTC. Its protein is CASSQPGQGTYEQYF. The chain recombines TRBV12-3 or TRBV12-4 with TRBJ2-7; TRBD1 matches at 9 bases. CDR3 length equals 15 residues. The V and J ends lost 5 bases and 2 bases, in that order; junction bases with no gene match: 7.

Many counts were recorded for this clonotype. The chain employs TRBV6-6 and TRBJ1-4; D is perhaps TRBD1 (5 bases). Germline CDR1 is MNHNY and CDR2 is SVGAGI (reference sequence). Trimming stripped 6 bases from V and 8 bases from J, with 7 bases between. The CDR3 extends over 11 amino acids. The CDR3 loop is CASRTDEKLFF. For the CDR3, the DNA is TGTGCCAGCAGGACAGACGAAAAACTGTTTTTT.

This clonotype is judged medium-sized. The V gene is TRBV20-1, the J gene TRBJ1-5; D remains ambiguous. Germline assignment: CDR1 DFQATT and CDR2 SNEGSKA (reference sequence). The CDR3 length is 15 residues. V was pared by 7 bases and J by 3 bases, with 19 bases between. CDR3 residues: CSGRAWADFNQPQHF. For the CDR3, the DNA is TGCAGTGGTAGGGCTTGGGCAGATTTCAATCAGCCCCAGCATTTT.

This clonotype was observed at least ten times. The V and J genes are TRBV20-1 and TRBJ1-1, with a weak D call TRBD1 (6 bases). The CDR3 consists of 13 residues. V lost 5 bases to trimming and J lost 6 bases, with 16 bases between them. In germline, CDR1 is DFQATT, CDR2 SNEGSKA (reference sequence). CDR3 coding DNA: TGCAGTGCTGGGGGCCAGCGACGAGCTGAAGCTTTCTTT. Translated, it gives CSAGGQRRAEAFF.

This clonotype was counted many times. The chain is built from TRBV7-8 and TRBJ2-1; 8 bases fit TRBD2. The CDR3 length is 15 residues. After removal of 5 bases from V and 3 bases from J, the junction contained 6 bases not matched to a gene. From germline, CDR1 is SGHVS and CDR2 FQNEAQ. In nucleotides, the CDR3 is TGTGCCAGCAGCATACCCACTAGCGGCTACAATGAGCAGTTCTTC. Translation gives CASSIPTSGYNEQFF.

This clonotype was recorded many times. CDR3 sequence (DNA): TGTGCCAGCAGTGACGCACCCAGGGGGACGGCTTTCTTT. Translating it yields CASSDAPRGTAFF. V is TRBV6-4 and J is TRBJ1-1; 7 positions match TRBD1. Germline trimming cut 2 bases from V and 11 bases from J; bases unmatched to any gene: 8. Per the germline V gene, CDR1 is MRHNA and CDR2 is SNTAGT. The CDR3 covers 13 residues.

This clonotype has at least ten counts. The genes are TRBV20-1 and TRBJ2-3; tentatively, D is TRBD2 (7 bases). Germline loops: CDR1 DFQATT, CDR2 SNEGSKA (reference sequence). Between the trimmed V and J ends, which lost 6 bases and 6 bases, there was a span of 28 bases. The CDR3 extends over 17 amino acids. The CDR3 DNA reads TGCAGTGCCGCCCCAGGGGAGGGATCAGGGCTCTCGGATACGCAGTATTTT. Encoded protein: CSAAPGEGSGLSDTQYF.

This clonotype was detected many times. V is TRBV30 and J is TRBJ2-3, with 7 positions matching TRBD2. Germline CDR1 and CDR2: GTSNPN and SVGIG (reference sequence). CDR3 length equals 16 residues. Trimming removed 0 bases from V and 7 bases from J; junction bases left unmatched: 13. Here the CDR3 DNA reads TGTGCCTGGAGTGTACGAGAGGGAGGGAGCAGGAATACGCAGTATTTT. Translation: CAWSVREGGSRNTQYF. The full variable domain, in which reference TRBV30 and TRBJ2-3 provide the parts outside the CDR3, is SQTIHQWPATLVQPVGSPLSLECTVEGTSNPNLYWYRQAAGRGLQLLFYSVGIGQISSEVPQNLSASRPQDRQFILSSKKLLLSDSGFYLCAWSVREGGSRNTQYFGPGTRLTVL.

This clonotype has at least ten counts. The chain employs TRBV15 and TRBJ2-5; the D is unclear. Germline V lookup: CDR1 LNHNV, CDR2 YYDKDF (reference sequence). Trimming pared 0 bases from V and 3 bases from J, leaving 2 bases between. The CDR3 has 12 residues. For the CDR3, the DNA is TGTGCCACCAGCAGAGACGAAGAGACCCAGTACTTC. Translating it yields CATSRDEETQYF.

With regard to this clonotype: This may come from a read error, since a much larger clone is one base off. The V and J genes are TRBV19 and TRBJ2-2; D uncertain. Germline V lookup: CDR1 LNHDA, CDR2 SQIVND (reference sequence). The CDR3 has 13 residues. Here the CDR3 DNA reads TGTGCCAGTGGTATTTCGATCACCGGGGAGCTGTTTTTT. It specifies CASGISITGELFF.

At least ten counts were recorded for this clonotype. The CDR3 DNA reads TGTGCCAGTAGTATAGGACAGGGGGGTTTGAACATTCAGTACTTC. It yields the protein CASSIGQGGLNIQYF. J is TRBJ2-4 and V is TRBV19; TRBD1 aligns across 9 bases. The CDR3 is 15 amino acids. The V gene end was trimmed by 1 base and the J gene end by 7 bases; junction bases not matched to a gene: 5. The V gene's germline CDR1 is LNHDA and CDR2 SQIVND (reference sequence).

This clonotype was seen ten or more times. V gene TRBV10-1 combines with J gene TRBJ2-3; D is ambiguous. V lost 7 bases and J 6 bases, leaving 17 bases between the germline ends. CDR1 WNHNN and CDR2 SYGVQD come from the germline V gene (reference sequence). CDR3 length: 14 residues. As DNA, the CDR3 is TGCGCCAGCAAAGAAGGACCTTCGGCGGATACGCAGTATTTT. Translated, it gives CASKEGPSADTQYF.

This clonotype was counted at least ten times. The CDR3 bases are TGCAGCGTACAGGGGTACGACTATGGCTACACCTTC. Its translation is CSVQGYDYGYTF. This sequence joins TRBV29-1 and TRBJ1-2, with TRBD1 matching over 7 bases. This CDR3 comprises 12 residues. Germline V lookup: CDR1 SQVTM, CDR2 ANQGSEA. V trimming: 6 bases; J trimming: 3 bases; junction bases outside the gene matches: 4.

This clonotype was observed at least ten times. This sequence joins TRBV18 and TRBJ2-3; possible D gene TRBD2, 7 bases. This CDR3 is built from 14 residues. The germline gives CDR1 KGHSH, CDR2 LQKENI. Trimming removed 5 bases at V and 4 bases at J, with 13 bases between. CDR3 sequence reads: CASSGLGGPDTQYF. CDR3 nucleotide sequence: TGTGCCAGCTCAGGCCTGGGGGGGCCAGATACGCAGTATTTT.

In this sample, this clonotype turned up many times. The J gene is TRBJ1-4, the V gene TRBV20-1, with 11 bases aligning to TRBD1. This CDR3 comprises 15 residues. Trimming removed 0 bases from V and 8 bases from J; junction bases left unmatched: 5. In germline, CDR1 is DFQATT, CDR2 SNEGSKA (reference sequence). CDR3 DNA: TGCAGTGCTAGAGATCCTGGGACAGGGGGGGAAAAACTGTTTTTT. Translated, it gives CSARDPGTGGEKLFF.

This clonotype appeared many times. The V call is TRBV5-1, the J call TRBJ2-3; 8 bases are shared with TRBD2. J gave up 3 bases and V 3 bases, and 6 bases lay outside the gene matches. The length of the CDR3 is 15 residues. CDR1 SGHRS and CDR2 YFSETQ come from the germline V gene. The CDR3 reads CASSSQRGTTDTQYF. In DNA, the CDR3 is TGCGCCAGCAGCTCACAGCGGGGGACGACAGATACGCAGTATTTT.

This clonotype was detected many times. The rearrangement uses TRBV7-2 and TRBJ1-1; D uncertain. CDR1 is SGHTA and CDR2 is FQGNSA in the germline V gene. The CDR3 contains 13 residues. V lost 6 bases to trimming and J lost 0 bases, with 8 bases between them. The CDR3 DNA is TGTGCCAGCAGGCGGAAAATGAACACTGAAGCTTTCTTT. This gives the protein CASRRKMNTEAFF.

This clonotype came up many times. This rearrangement joins TRBV6-2 or TRBV6-3 to TRBJ1-2, with 8 nucleotides matching TRBD1. J gave up 4 bases and V 5 bases, and 6 bases lay outside the gene matches. CDR1 is MNHEY, CDR2 SVGEGT, per germline. CDR3 length: 14 residues. The CDR3, as DNA: TGTGCCAGCAGTGAGGACAGGGTGGCCTATGGCTACACCTTC. Protein: CASSEDRVAYGYTF.

This rearrangement joins TRBV12-3 or TRBV12-4 to TRBJ2-1; D is perhaps TRBD1 (6 bases). The CDR3 sequence is 15 residues long. V was pared by 7 bases and J by 1 base, with 14 bases between. DNA of the CDR3: TGTGCCAGCACCCTCAGGGGCGTATCCTACAATGAGCAGTTCTTC. This gives the protein CASTLRGVSYNEQFF.

This clonotype was observed at least ten times. This chain links TRBV10-3 with TRBJ2-7; a weak D match, TRBD2 (5 bases). Germline values: CDR1 ENHRY, CDR2 SYGVKD. The CDR3 is made up of 14 amino acids. V was cut by 6 bases and J by 3 bases, with 15 bases left in between. The CDR3 coding sequence is TGTGCCATCAGCGGGCAGATAGCGAGCTACGAGCAGTACTTC. As protein: CAISGQIASYEQYF.

This clonotype was recorded at least ten times. This sequence joins TRBV11-2 and TRBJ1-2; D gene unclear. The germline V and J ends were trimmed by 0 bases and 4 bases, with 6 bases remaining between them. The CDR3 extends over 13 amino acids. The V gene's germline CDR1 is SGHAT and CDR2 FQNNGV. CDR3 sequence: CASSLDGIYGYTF. CDR3 sequence (DNA): TGTGCCAGCAGCTTAGATGGGATCTATGGCTACACCTTC. Drawing the rest from reference TRBV11-2 and TRBJ1-2, the complete variable domain is EAGVAQSPRYKIIEKRQSVAFWCNPISGHATLYWYQQILGQGPKLLIQFQNNGVVDDSQLPKDRFSAERLKGVDSTLKIQPAKLEDSAVYLCASSLDGIYGYTFGSGTRLTVV.

This clonotype was seen ten or more times. This chain connects TRBV10-3 to TRBJ2-3; 9 bases line up with TRBD2. The length of the CDR3 is 16 residues. V shed 2 bases and J 6 bases; nucleotides not matched to a gene: 9. The germline V gene encodes CDR1 ENHRY and CDR2 SYGVKD. The CDR3, as DNA: TGTGCCATCAGTGAGCGGGAGGGACTAGCAGGTGATACGCAGTATTTT. Encoded protein: CAISEREGLAGDTQYF.

This clonotype was detected ten times or more. V usage is TRBV5-1 and J usage is TRBJ2-5, with D tentatively TRBD1 (6 bases). The length of the CDR3 is 15 residues. CDR1 SGHRS and CDR2 YFSETQ come from the germline V gene. The germline V and J ends were trimmed by 0 bases and 1 base, with 10 bases remaining between them. DNA of the CDR3: TGCGCCAGCAGCTTGGAGGGACAATTCCAAGAGACCCAGTACTTC. It specifies CASSLEGQFQETQYF.

This clonotype has a count of ten or more. This chain joins TRBV11-2 and TRBJ1-2, with D possibly being TRBD1 (5 bases). CDR1 and CDR2 (germline): SGHAT, FQNNGV. This CDR3 contains 14 residues. The V and J ends lost 5 bases and 1 base respectively, with 11 bases between them. CDR3 sequence reads: CASSPDSFNYGYTF. CDR3 nucleotide sequence: TGTGCCAGCAGCCCCGACAGCTTTAACTATGGCTACACCTTC.

This clonotype has only a few counts. This chain uses TRBV28 with TRBJ2-7; D possibly uses TRBD1 or TRBD2 (5 bases each). Per germline, CDR1 MDHEN and CDR2 SYDVKM. This CDR3 contains 12 residues. V was pared by 5 bases and J by 4 bases, with 9 bases between. As DNA, the CDR3 is TGTGCCAGCAGTGGGGGACGATACGAGCAGTACTTC. Its translation: CASSGGRYEQYF.

V gene TRBV11-1 combines with J gene TRBJ2-3; D remains unclear. CDR1 is SGHAT and CDR2 is FQDESV in the germline V gene (reference sequence). The CDR3 sequence is 14 residues long. The germline V and J ends were trimmed by 6 bases and 1 base, with 11 bases remaining between them. The CDR3 coding sequence is TGTGCCAGCAGTTTACATGGGGGCACAGATACGCAGTATTTT. It translates to CASSLHGGTDTQYF.

This clonotype was observed a handful of times. V gene TRBV11-2 combines with J gene TRBJ2-7, with 16 bases identical to TRBD2. CDR3 length: 16 residues. Losses at the gene ends were 8 bases for V and 5 bases for J; bases not matched to a gene: 9. The germline CDR1 and CDR2 sequences are SGHAT and FQNNGV. The CDR3 DNA reads as TGTGCCAGCGGCGCGGGACTAGCGGGGGGGAACGACGAGCAGTACTTC. Translated, it gives CASGAGLAGGNDEQYF.